This T cell receptor (beta chain) was retrieved from a study of OX40 agonist ivuxolimab in advanced cancers. A few counts support this clone. Between the trimmed V and J ends, which lost 0 bases and 0 bases, there was a span of 16 bases. This CDR3 is 19 amino acids long. Looked up from germline, CDR1 is SGHRS and CDR2 is YFSETQ. Clones were sequenced by immunoSEQ multiplex PCR, and TCRdb holds only the in-frame ones, with some missing. The data hold about 80,000 clones, with roughly 86% observed a single time. The sample consisted of CD4+ or CD8+ T cells sorted from blood, taken in a trial of the OX40 agonist ivuxolimab. The receptor was derived from an adult with an advanced solid tumor such as melanoma, head and neck, liver or kidney cancer. This chain links TRBV5-1 with TRBJ2-6, with D possibly being TRBD1 (5 bases). The CDR3 loop reads CASSLGTGLLGSGANVLTF. As DNA, the CDR3 is TGCGCCAGCAGCTTGGGAACAGGTCTCCTAGGCTCTGGGGCCAACGTCCTGACTTTC.